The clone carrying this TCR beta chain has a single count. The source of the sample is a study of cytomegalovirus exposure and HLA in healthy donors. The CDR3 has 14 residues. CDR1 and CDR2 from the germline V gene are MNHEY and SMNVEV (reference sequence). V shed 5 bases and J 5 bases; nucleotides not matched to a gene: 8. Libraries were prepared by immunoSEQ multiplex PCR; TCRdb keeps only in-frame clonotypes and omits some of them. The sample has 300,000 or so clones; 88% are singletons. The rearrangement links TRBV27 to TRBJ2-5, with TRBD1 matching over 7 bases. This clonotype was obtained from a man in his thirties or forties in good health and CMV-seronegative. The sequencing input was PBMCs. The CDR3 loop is CASSQVRGSETQYF. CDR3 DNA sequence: TGTGCCAGCAGTCAAGTCAGGGGGAGTGAGACCCAGTACTTC.